What follows describes a single T cell receptor (beta chain). Here immunoSEQ multiplex PCR was the method, and the copy in TCRdb shows in-frame clones only, minus some. The table shows some 340,000 clones, with approximately 89% occurring only once. This sample is part of a study of blood T cell repertoires in COVID-19. The sample comprised PBMCs or T cells enriched from blood (not recorded which). This clonotype was obtained from a woman in her twenties or thirties who had recovered from COVID-19.

CDR3 coding DNA: TGTGCCAGCCTCAGGGGGGTAAATTCACCCCTCCACTTT. Translation gives CASLRGVNSPLHF. The chain has TRBV6-5 and TRBJ1-6; 7 bases are a match to TRBD1. The CDR3 spans 13 residues. V lost 8 bases and J lost 7; bases outside the gene matches: 5. CDR1 and CDR2 (germline): MNHEY, SVGAGI.